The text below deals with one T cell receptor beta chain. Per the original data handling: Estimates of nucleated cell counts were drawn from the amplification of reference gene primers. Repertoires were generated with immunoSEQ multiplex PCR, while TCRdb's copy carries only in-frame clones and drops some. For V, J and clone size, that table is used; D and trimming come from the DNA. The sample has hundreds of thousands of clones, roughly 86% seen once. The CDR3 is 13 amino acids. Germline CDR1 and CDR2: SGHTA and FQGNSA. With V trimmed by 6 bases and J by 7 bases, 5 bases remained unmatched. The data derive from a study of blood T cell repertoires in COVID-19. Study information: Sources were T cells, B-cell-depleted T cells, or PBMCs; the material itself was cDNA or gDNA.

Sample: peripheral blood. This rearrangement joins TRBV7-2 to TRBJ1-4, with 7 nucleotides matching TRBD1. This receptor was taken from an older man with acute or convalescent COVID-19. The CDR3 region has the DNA TGTGCCAGCAGACGTGACAGGGTTGAAAAACTGTTTTTT. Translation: CASRRDRVEKLFF.